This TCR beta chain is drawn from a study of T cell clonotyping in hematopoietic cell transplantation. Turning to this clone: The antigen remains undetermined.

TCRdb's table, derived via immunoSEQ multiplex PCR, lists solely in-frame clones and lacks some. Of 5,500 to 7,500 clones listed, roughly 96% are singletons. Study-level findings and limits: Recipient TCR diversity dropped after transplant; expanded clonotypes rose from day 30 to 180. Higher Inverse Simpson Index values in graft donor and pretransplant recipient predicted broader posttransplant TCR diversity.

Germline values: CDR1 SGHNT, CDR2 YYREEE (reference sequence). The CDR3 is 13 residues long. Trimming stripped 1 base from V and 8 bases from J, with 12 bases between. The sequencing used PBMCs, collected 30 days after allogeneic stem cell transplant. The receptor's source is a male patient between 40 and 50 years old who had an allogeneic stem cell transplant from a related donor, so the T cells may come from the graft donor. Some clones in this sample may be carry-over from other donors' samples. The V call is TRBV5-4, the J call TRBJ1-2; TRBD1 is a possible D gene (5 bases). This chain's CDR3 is CASSLWGLGGYTF. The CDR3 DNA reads TGTGCCAGCAGCTTGTGGGGCCTGGGGGGCTACACCTTC.